This entry concerns a single TCR beta chain. Its binding antigen is unknown. Base qualities are missing; no much larger clone stands one base away. These data originate in a study of CD8+ T cells in alopecia areata (dated by TCRdb to between 2018 and 2020). For context, the study as a whole: Treated patients were enrolled in an open-label pilot trial of oral tofacitinib, 5 to 10 mg twice daily, for moderate-to-severe alopecia areata. Patients received tofacitinib for 6 to 18 months and were then followed off drug for 6 months to check for delayed response and recurrence. In both human patients and the C3H/HeJ mouse model, the study applied high-throughput TCRbeta sequencing to look at T cell clonal expansion in alopecia areata. In humans, TCRbeta sequencing was performed on scalp tissue and on sorted CD4+ and CD8+ peripheral blood T cells from healthy controls and from patients with patchy or totalis/universalis alopecia areata. Biopsies were taken from tofacitinib-treated patients at baseline and again at 4 and 24 weeks into treatment, and several of those patients also had a later scalp biopsy. Clonality in the scalp was compared among normal scalp (n=4), patchy alopecia areata scalp (n=8), and alopecia totalis/universalis scalp (n=8). RNA was obtained with the PAXgene miRNA kit for fixed scalp, the miRNeasy kit for PBMCs, and the RNeasy kit for mouse skin. Amplification of TCRbeta CDR3 regions was done by immunoSEQ multiplex PCR using 35 Vbeta forward primers and 13 Jbeta reverse primers.

The CDR3 has 12 amino acids, counting the end cysteine and phenylalanine. Of the read, only the CDR3 DNA is kept; its 36 bases are in frame from base 1. CDR1 and CDR2 were assigned from the germline V gene as MGHDK and SYGVNS. V sheds 3 bases and J sheds 2 bases, leaving 5 bases between their ends. What the research found in general, with its limitations: Shared TCR sequences between patients were less evident than in mice, which may be partly attributable to HLA diversity in the patient population. Higher clonality and more expanded CD8+ clones were observed in lesional scalp than in normal scalp, particularly in alopecia totalis/universalis, a finding suggestive of antigenic drive. Resident alphabeta T cells in normal human skin are also sequenced, complicating scalp TCR repertoire analysis, unlike mouse skin dominated by gammadelta T cells.

From alopecia areata patients, peripheral blood was collected along with lesional scalp punch biopsies. After PBMCs were isolated by density centrifugation and stained for CD3, CD4 and CD8, a FACSAria was used to sort CD4+ and CD8+ T cells. Libraries were prepared through the immunoSEQ multiplex PCR assay. RNA was extracted from all samples and reverse transcribed into cDNA, which served as template for TCR sequencing. SuperScript III was used to make first-strand cDNA, primed with a 2:1 mix of oligo-dT and random hexamers. A synthetic immune receptor repertoire was used to gauge amplification bias, and whatever bias remained was removed computationally. Concerning the study's data processing: Raw reads were preprocessed to remove errors, and CDR3 was defined according to IMGT conventions as the region from the conserved cysteine to phenylalanine. Clonality was computed by normalizing Shannon entropy by log2 of the number of productive unique TCRs and subtracting the result from 1. Whether each scalp clone was CD4 or CD8 was inferred by checking scalp TCRbeta sequences against the CD4 and CD8 repertoires from sorted blood. The immuneACCESS repertoire file appears here via TCRdb, limited to in-frame rearrangements. These files lack a portion of the clones; in checked studies, under half of the deficit traces to unresolved V genes, and the cause of the others is not known. The DNA gave D and trimming, while V, J and clone size come from that table. This sample gives about 150,000 clones in total; around 47% of them show up just once. About 6.3% of the sample is in the top ten clones.

Here the chain combines TRBV25-1 and TRBJ2-7; a confident D gene designation cannot be given. This clonotype originated in a human donor with alopecia areata. Sequences were obtained from CD4+ T cells sorted from blood. The sequenced DNA is TGTGCCAGCAGTGACATCACCTACGAGCAGTACTTC. This translates into CASSDITYEQYF.